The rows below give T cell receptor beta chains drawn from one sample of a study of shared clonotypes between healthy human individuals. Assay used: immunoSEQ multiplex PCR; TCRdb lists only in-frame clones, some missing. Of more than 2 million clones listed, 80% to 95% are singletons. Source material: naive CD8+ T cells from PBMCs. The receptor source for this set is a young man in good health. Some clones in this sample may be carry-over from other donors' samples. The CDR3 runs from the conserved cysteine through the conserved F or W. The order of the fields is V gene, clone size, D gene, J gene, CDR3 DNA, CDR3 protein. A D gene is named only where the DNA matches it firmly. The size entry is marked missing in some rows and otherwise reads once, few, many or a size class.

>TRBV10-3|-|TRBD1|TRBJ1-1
TGTGCCATCAGTGTGAGGACAGGGGGTAGGTCTAACACTGAAGCTTTCTTT
CAISVRTGGRSNTEAFF
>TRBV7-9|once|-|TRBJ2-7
TGTGCCAGCAGTCTAGCCCACGAGCAGTACTTC
CASSLAHEQYF
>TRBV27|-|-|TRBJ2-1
TGTGCCAGCAAACTTGGTGGGGGTAGCTCCTACAATGAGCAGTTCTTC
CASKLGGGSSYNEQFF
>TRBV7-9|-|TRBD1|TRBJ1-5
TGTGCCAGCAGCTTAGGAGGGGGCAGCGAGCCCCAGCATTTT
CASSLGGGSEPQHF
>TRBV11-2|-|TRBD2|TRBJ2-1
TGTGCCAGCAGCTTATCCCAGCGGGAGGGTTGGGCCAATGAGCAGTTCTTC
CASSLSQREGWANEQFF
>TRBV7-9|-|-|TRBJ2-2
TGTGCCAGCAGCCCCCGGACAGAGGGTCGCGGGGAGCTGTTTTTT
CASSPRTEGRGELFF
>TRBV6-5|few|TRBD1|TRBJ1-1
TGTGCCAGCAGCCAAGGACAGGGTGTTAAGGAAGCTTTCTTT
CASSQGQGVKEAFF
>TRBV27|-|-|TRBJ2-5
TGTGCCAGCAGTTTATGGGGGACGCTACAAGAGACCCAGTACTTC
CASSLWGTLQETQYF
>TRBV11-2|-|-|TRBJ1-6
TGTGCCAGCAGCTTACTGGGGAAAGGATCACCCCTCCACTTT
CASSLLGKGSPLHF
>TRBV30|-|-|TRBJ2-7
TGTGCCTGGAGTGGGTGGGGCACCTCCTACGAGCAGTACTTC
CAWSGWGTSYEQYF
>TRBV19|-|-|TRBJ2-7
TGTGCCAGTAGTATTGGAGGTGGAGGTTTTTACGAGCAGTACTTC
CASSIGGGGFYEQYF
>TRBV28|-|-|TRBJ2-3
TGTGCCAGCAGTTTAGGTCTGATTCCAGATACGCAGTATTTT
CASSLGLIPDTQYF
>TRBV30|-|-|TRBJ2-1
TGTGCCTGGAGTGCGGTCTACAATGAGCAGTTCTTC
CAWSAVYNEQFF
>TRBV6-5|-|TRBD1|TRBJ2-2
TGTGCCAGCAGCCGTGACAGGGTGAGCGGGGAGCTGTTTTTT
CASSRDRVSGELFF
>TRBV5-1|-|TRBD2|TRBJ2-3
TGCGCCAGCAGCTTGTACCACGGGGGGGCAGATACGCAGTATTTT
CASSLYHGGADTQYF
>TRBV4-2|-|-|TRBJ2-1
TGTGCCAGCAGCCAAATGGACTATTTGGATGAGCAGTTCTTC
CASSQMDYLDEQFF
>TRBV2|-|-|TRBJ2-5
TGTGCCAGCAGAACCGGGACCCATCTTGAAGAGACCCAGTACTTC
CASRTGTHLEETQYF
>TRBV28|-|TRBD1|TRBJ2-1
TGTGCCAGCAGTCAACCCGGGACAGGTACCTACAATGAGCAGTTCTTC
CASSQPGTGTYNEQFF
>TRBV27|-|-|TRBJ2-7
TGTGCCAGCAGTTTCGGACCATCCTACGAGCAGTACTTC
CASSFGPSYEQYF
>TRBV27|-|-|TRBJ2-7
TGTGCCAGCAGTTTTAGCGCAGGGGAATCTTCCTACGAGCAGTACTTC
CASSFSAGESSYEQYF
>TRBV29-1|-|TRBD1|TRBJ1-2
TGCAGCGGGACAGGAGGGAACGGGGTCTATGGCTACACCTTC
CSGTGGNGVYGYTF
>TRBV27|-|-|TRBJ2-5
TGTGCCAGCAGTTTATTTGGTGCGGGAGAGACCCAGTACTTC
CASSLFGAGETQYF
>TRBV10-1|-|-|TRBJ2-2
TGCGCCAGCAGTGAGTCGGGACTCACCGGGGAGCTGTTTTTT
CASSESGLTGELFF
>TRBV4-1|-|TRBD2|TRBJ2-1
TGCGCCAGCAGCCAAGTAGCGGGAGTGATCGAGCAGTTCTTC
CASSQVAGVIEQFF
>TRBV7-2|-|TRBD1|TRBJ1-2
TGTGCCAGCAGCTCGACTCGGGACAGGCAGTATGGCTACACCTTC
CASSSTRDRQYGYTF
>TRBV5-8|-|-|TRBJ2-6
TGTGCCAGCAGCAGCGCGGATAGGTCTGGGGCCAACGTCCTGACTTTC
CASSSADRSGANVLTF
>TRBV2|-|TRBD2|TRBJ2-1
TGTGCCAGCAGTGTAGGAGCGGGAGGAGAGCATGAGCAGTTCTTC
CASSVGAGGEHEQFF
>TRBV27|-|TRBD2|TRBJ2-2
TGTGCCAGCAGTTTATCCGGGGGGTACGTTGGGACCGGGGAGCTGTTTTTT
CASSLSGGYVGTGELFF
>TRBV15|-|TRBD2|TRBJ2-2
TGTGCCACCAGCAGAGATGGTCGACTAGCGGTGGGACCCGGGGAGCTGTTTTTT
CATSRDGRLAVGPGELFF
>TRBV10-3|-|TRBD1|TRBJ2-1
TGTGCCATCAGTGGACAGGGGAGCTCCTACAATGAGCAGTTCTTC
CAISGQGSSYNEQFF
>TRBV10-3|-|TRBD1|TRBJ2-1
TGTGCCATCAGTGGGGGACAGGGGCCTGAGCAGTTCTTC
CAISGGQGPEQFF
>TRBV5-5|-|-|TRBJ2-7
TGTGCCAGCAGTCTAGGACCTGGAGGCGAGCAGTACTTC
CASSLGPGGEQYF
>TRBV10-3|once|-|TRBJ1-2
TGTGCCATCAGGGAGGGGAGCGGCGACTATGGCTACACCTTC
CAIREGSGDYGYTF
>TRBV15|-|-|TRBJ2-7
TGTGCCACCAGCCAAGGCGGCGGTTCCTACGAGCAGTACTTC
CATSQGGGSYEQYF
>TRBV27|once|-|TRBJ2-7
TGTGCCAGCAGTTTATACCCGCCCGGACAGTACGACTACGAGCAGTACTTC
CASSLYPPGQYDYEQYF
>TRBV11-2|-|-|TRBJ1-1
TGTGCCAGCAGCTTAGGGCTAAACACTGAAGCTTTCTTT
CASSLGLNTEAFF
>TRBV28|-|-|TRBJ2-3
TGTGCCAGCAGTTTCTTGGCGATCTTCACAGATACGCAGTATTTT
CASSFLAIFTDTQYF
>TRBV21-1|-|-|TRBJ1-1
TGTGCCAGCAGCAAAGCGCTTTCGGGGAGGGGAAACACTGAAGCTTTCTTT
CASSKALSGRGNTEAFF
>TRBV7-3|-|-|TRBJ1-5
TGTGCCAGCAGCTTAACAGGCGGAGAAAATCAGCCCCAGCATTTT
CASSLTGGENQPQHF
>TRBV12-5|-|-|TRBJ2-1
TGTGCTAGTGGTTTGGGGAGCTCCTACAATGAGCAGTTCTTC
CASGLGSSYNEQFF
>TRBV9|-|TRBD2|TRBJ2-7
TGTGCCAGCAGCGCACAAAGACTAGCGGAGCACTACGAGCAGTACTTC
CASSAQRLAEHYEQYF
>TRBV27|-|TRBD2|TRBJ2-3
TGTGCCAGCAGTCTGAGACTAGCGGGCAGCACAGATACGCAGTATTTT
CASSLRLAGSTDTQYF
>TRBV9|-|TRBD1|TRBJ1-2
TGTGCCAGCACCCCAAAGCGGACAGGGGATGGCTACACCTTC
CASTPKRTGDGYTF
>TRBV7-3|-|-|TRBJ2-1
TGTGCCAGCAGCCTATCACATAAAAGCTCCTACAATGAGCAGTTCTTC
CASSLSHKSSYNEQFF
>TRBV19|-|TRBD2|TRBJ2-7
TGTGCCAGTAGCCCGTGGCTAGCGGGAGAGGGTCGCTACGAGCAGTACTTC
CASSPWLAGEGRYEQYF
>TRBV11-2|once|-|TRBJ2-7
TGTGCCAGCCAAGGGGGGGTCTCCTACGAGCAGTACTTC
CASQGGVSYEQYF
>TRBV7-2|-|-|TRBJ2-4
TGTGCCAGCAGCGCTGCGGTGGGGGGTAAAAACATTCAGTACTTC
CASSAAVGGKNIQYF
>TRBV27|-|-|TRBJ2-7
TGTGCCAGCAGTTTATTTCCTACCTACGAGCAGTACTTC
CASSLFPTYEQYF
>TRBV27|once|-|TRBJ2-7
TGTGCCAGCAGTTTGAGGGCCTCGAACGCGGGCCAGTACTTC
CASSLRASNAGQYF
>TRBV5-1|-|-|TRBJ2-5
TGCGCCAGCAGCCCCGAAGGTCTGCGGATCCAAGAGACCCAGTACTTC
CASSPEGLRIQETQYF
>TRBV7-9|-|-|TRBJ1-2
TGTGCCAGCACCACGCCTACAGGGTTCCCTGGCTACACCTTC
CASTTPTGFPGYTF
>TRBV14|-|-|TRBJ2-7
TGTGCCAGCAGCCACCGGTTACGCTCCTACGAGCAGTACTTC
CASSHRLRSYEQYF